A selection of T cell receptor beta chains follows, all from one sample in a study of T cell changes during pregnancy in multiple sclerosis. This table comes from immunoSEQ multiplex PCR, and its TCRdb copy is limited to in-frame clones, with some not included. The sample has over 35,000 clones; roughly 90% are singletons. This specimen consisted of CD8+ T cells from peripheral blood mononuclear cells, obtained in the first trimester of pregnancy. These receptors all come from a female donor with multiple sclerosis, enrolled in a pregnancy study. Each CDR3 is given with its conserved first and last residue. Rows give clone size only sometimes, using once, few, many, or a class for an expanded clone.

cdr3_aa,cdr3_length,j_call,v_call,clone_size
CASSRGGGVDEQFF,14,TRBJ2-1,TRBV7-6,.
CASSRGREHLQPQHF,15,TRBJ1-5,TRBV21-1,.
CASSRNRQGSSPLHF,15,TRBJ1-6,TRBV14,many
CASSNSPSSYNEQFF,15,TRBJ2-1,TRBV6-4,.
CASSRGTDFIIYGYTF,16,TRBJ1-2,TRBV19,.
CASSDSASGDSGELFF,16,TRBJ2-2,TRBV6-4,.
CASSLGLEAPWEFF,14,TRBJ2-1,TRBV7-2,.
CASSVAGLAGNGEQFF,16,TRBJ2-1,TRBV9,.
CASSFSGTGNEQYF,14,TRBJ2-7,TRBV27,.
CASSLSVDTEAFF,13,TRBJ1-1,TRBV27,.
CASSTWGVHGTGELFF,16,TRBJ2-2,TRBV28,.
CASSFRTGGSYNEQFF,16,TRBJ2-1,TRBV7-6,.
CANSGGDRGEKLFF,14,TRBJ1-4,TRBV5-1,.
CASSSGGTGWTGELFF,16,TRBJ2-2,TRBV7-3,.
CASSDAEDYGYTF,13,TRBJ1-2,TRBV6-4,.
CASSDGQDHNYGYTF,15,TRBJ1-2,TRBV9,.
CASSLTGSSYGYTF,14,TRBJ1-2,TRBV27,.
CASTRHKYSNYGYTF,15,TRBJ1-2,TRBV6-5,.
CASSSGISSYNEQFF,15,TRBJ2-1,TRBV9,.
CASSRAGTHYGYTF,14,TRBJ1-2,TRBV13,.
CASSLPDRGYKANYGYTF,18,TRBJ1-2,TRBV11-2,.
CASSLRTATYEQYF,14,TRBJ2-7,TRBV7-9,.
CASSLFGGEYNEQFF,15,TRBJ2-1,TRBV11-2,.
CASSQGDSGNTIYF,14,TRBJ1-3,TRBV18,.
CASRRSDYGYTF,12,TRBJ1-2,TRBV19,.
CATTGDEKLFF,11,TRBJ1-4,TRBV15,.
CASGDRNNSPLHF,13,TRBJ1-6,TRBV6-5,few
CASSYTGSSGANVLTF,16,TRBJ2-6,TRBV13,.
CASHWSGDQPQHF,13,TRBJ1-5,TRBV19,.
CASSPPGLSTDTQYF,15,TRBJ2-3,TRBV27,once
CASSHDSGYTDTQYF,15,TRBJ2-3,TRBV11-2,few
CASSGRQGSLNSPLHF,16,TRBJ1-6,TRBV28,.
CASSLATGAYEQYF,14,TRBJ2-7,TRBV27,once
CASSDSLPGEQYF,13,TRBJ2-7,TRBV2,.
CASSIGEGDYEQYF,14,TRBJ2-7,TRBV19,.
CASSSYRDSYNEQFF,15,TRBJ2-1,TRBV5-1,.
CASSITSAYNEQFF,14,TRBJ2-1,TRBV19,.